This record looks at one T cell receptor beta chain sequence and its context. The data belong to a study of shared clonotypes between healthy human individuals. Overall study context: Per-donor plates numbered three CD4 naive, three CD4 memory, two CD8 naive and one CD8 memory.

Researchers divided each subset's genomic DNA evenly across several immunoSEQ plates. Sorted-subset replicate PCR reactions were performed with roughly 200 ng DNA, corresponding to tens of thousands of T cell genomes. Data came from immunoSEQ multiplex PCR; TCRdb stores just in-frame clones and leaves some out. The sample lists hundreds of thousands of clones; 90% to 96% were seen once. CD4+ cells underwent separation, giving CD45RA+ naive and CD45RA-negative memory subsets. The CDR3 contains 12 residues. This chain joins TRBV1 and TRBJ2-2. TRBV1 has pseudogene status. The clonotype was recovered from a woman aged 25 to 39 in good health. The sequenced sample consisted of naive CD4+ T cells sorted from blood. Subset here: CD45RA+ positively selected. CDR3 protein: CTSSQGTGELFF. The CDR3 region has the DNA TGCACCAGCAGCCAAGGCACCGGGGAGCTGTTTTTT.